Shown below are 8 T cell receptor beta chains from a single sample sequenced in a study of cytomegalovirus exposure and HLA in healthy donors. The PCR was carried out with 60 Vbeta primers and 13 Jbeta primers. Only in-frame clones appear in the TCRdb table, and some are missing; sequencing was by immunoSEQ multiplex PCR. Of around 150,000 clones in the sample, almost 80% are singletons; the top ten hold 0.5% to 0.85%. Input material: PBMCs. The receptor set was obtained from a male donor in good health and CMV-seronegative.

The rearrangement uses TRBV6-6 and TRBJ2-7, with 8 bases that match TRBD1. The CDR3 is 15 amino acids. The V and J ends lost 6 bases and 2 bases, in that order; junction bases with no gene match: 9. CDR1 is MNHNY and CDR2 is SVGAGI in the germline V gene (reference sequence). The CDR3 protein is CASRTTGTGAYEQYF. The CDR3 DNA is TGTGCCAGCAGAACCACCGGGACAGGCGCCTACGAGCAGTACTTC.

J is TRBJ2-1 and V is TRBV11-3; D is unclear. The CDR3 is 14 amino acids. The germline V gene encodes CDR1 SGHNT and CDR2 YENEEA. Trimming pared 5 bases from V and 6 bases from J, leaving 14 bases between. This CDR3 reads CASSPQHRSNEQFF. CDR3 bases: TGTGCCAGCAGCCCCCAGCACAGATCCAATGAGCAGTTCTTC.

This clone has more than one count but fewer than ten. V gene TRBV19 combines with J gene TRBJ1-1; 9 positions agree with TRBD1. The V gene end was trimmed by 6 bases and the J gene end by 0 bases; junction bases not matched to a gene: 8. Germline CDR1 and CDR2: LNHDA and SQIVND (reference sequence). The CDR3 runs 16 residues. The CDR3 sequence: CASRRDREGMNTEAFF. The CDR3 DNA is TGTGCCAGTAGGAGGGACAGGGAAGGAATGAACACTGAAGCTTTCTTT.

The chain carries TRBV11-2 and TRBJ2-4, with D possibly being TRBD2 (7 bases). Germline V gene lookup returns CDR1 SGHAT and CDR2 FQNNGV. The CDR3 is 16 residues long. The ends were cut back, 1 base at V and 4 bases at J, with 14 bases in the middle. The CDR3 DNA reads as TGTGCCAGCAGCTTAGGAGGGGGGGGCGCGAAAAACATTCAGTACTTC. Translation: CASSLGGGGAKNIQYF.

Comments on this clone: Germline and junction disagree at one end, which may indicate a read error. The V and J genes are TRBV7-9 and TRBJ2-3; TRBD1 matches at 9 bases. The CDR3 covers 15 residues. Germline V lookup: CDR1 SEHNR, CDR2 FQNEAQ (reference sequence). The CDR3 reads CSSSLGTGSTDTQYF. The CDR3 nucleotides are TGTTCCAGCAGCTTAGGGACAGGGAGCACAGATACGCAGTATTTT.

The chain carries TRBV6-5 and TRBJ1-1; D possibly corresponds to TRBD1 (6 bases). The CDR3 is 14 amino acids. Looked up from germline, CDR1 is MNHEY and CDR2 is SVGAGI. Trimming pared 2 bases from V and 3 bases from J, leaving 10 bases between. The CDR3 nucleotides are TGTGCCAGCAGTTACGGGGGGGCAGACACTGAAGCTTTCTTT. Its protein product is CASSYGGADTEAFF.

The chain has TRBV5-6 and TRBJ2-3, with 8 bases lining up with TRBD2. The germline V gene encodes CDR1 SGHDT and CDR2 YYEEEE. This CDR3 has 16 amino acids. Trimming cost V 4 bases and J 4 bases; bases outside gene matches: 11. The CDR3 loop reads CASSPLAATTADTQYF. The CDR3, as DNA: TGTGCCAGCAGCCCACTAGCGGCTACAACTGCAGATACGCAGTATTTT.

This chain links TRBV5-4 with TRBJ2-5, with D maybe TRBD1 (6 bases). Trimming took off 4 bases at V and 4 bases at J, with 17 bases between the two ends. Germline lookup yields CDR1 SGHNT and CDR2 YYREEE (reference sequence). The CDR3 covers 15 residues. The CDR3 nucleotides read TGTGCCAGCAGCAAGCGATACAGGGAAGCAGAGACCCAGTACTTC. Residues: CASSKRYREAETQYF.